This TCR beta chain is drawn from a study of OX40 agonist ivuxolimab in advanced cancers. About the research overall: Patients got intravenous ivuxolimab at 0.01 to 10 mg/kg every 2 weeks. Under the entry rules, prior anti-PD-1, anti-PD-L1 or anti-CTLA-4 therapy was allowed, and approximately 40% had some. Partial response was recorded in three patients: one hepatocellular carcinoma and two cutaneous melanoma cases.

V was shortened by 1 base and J by 3 bases, with 13 bases between the two germline ends. The CDR3 contains 15 residues. Germline V gene data show CDR1 as LGHNA and CDR2 as YNFKEQ. A word on this clone: As yet, its antigen is unknown.

Regarding the study as a whole: Some nonresponders additionally presented with little normalized T-cell clonal expansion.

TCRdb keeps only in-frame clones here, not all; method: immunoSEQ multiplex PCR. Among approximately 91,000 clones listed, 80% to 90% were seen once. This receptor was identified in an adult with an advanced solid tumor such as melanoma, head and neck, liver or kidney cancer. Sample: CD4+ or CD8+ T cells sorted from blood, taken in a trial of the OX40 agonist ivuxolimab. The V and J genes are TRBV4-2 and TRBJ2-7; TRBD1 is a possible D gene (5 bases). The CDR3 is CASSQAQADNYEQYF. CDR3 DNA sequence: TGTGCCAGCAGCCAAGCACAGGCGGACAACTACGAGCAGTACTTC.